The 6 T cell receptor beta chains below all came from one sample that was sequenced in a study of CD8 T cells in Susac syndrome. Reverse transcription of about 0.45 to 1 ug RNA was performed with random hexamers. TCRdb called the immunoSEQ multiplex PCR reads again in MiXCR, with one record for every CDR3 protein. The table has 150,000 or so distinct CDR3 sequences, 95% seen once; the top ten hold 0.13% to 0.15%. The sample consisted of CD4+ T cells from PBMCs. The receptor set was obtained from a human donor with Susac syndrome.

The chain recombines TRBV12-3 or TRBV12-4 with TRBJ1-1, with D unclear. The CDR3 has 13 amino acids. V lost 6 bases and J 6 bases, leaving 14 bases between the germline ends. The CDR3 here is CASRWPRAPEAFF. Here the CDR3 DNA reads TGTGCCAGCAGGTGGCCCCGGGCTCCTGAAGCTTTCTTT.

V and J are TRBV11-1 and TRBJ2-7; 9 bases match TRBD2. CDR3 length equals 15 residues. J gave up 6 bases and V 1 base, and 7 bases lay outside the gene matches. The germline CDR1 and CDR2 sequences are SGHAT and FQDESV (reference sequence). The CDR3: CASSLVAGGPLEQYF. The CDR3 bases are TGTGCCAGCAGCTTAGTCGCGGGAGGGCCTCTCGAGCAGTACTTC.

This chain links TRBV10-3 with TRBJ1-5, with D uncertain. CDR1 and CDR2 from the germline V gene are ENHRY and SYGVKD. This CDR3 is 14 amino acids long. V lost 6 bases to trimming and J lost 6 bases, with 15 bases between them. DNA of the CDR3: TGTGCCATCAGAGACCAACTCGGGAGTCAGCCCCAGCATTTT. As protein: CAIRDQLGSQPQHF.

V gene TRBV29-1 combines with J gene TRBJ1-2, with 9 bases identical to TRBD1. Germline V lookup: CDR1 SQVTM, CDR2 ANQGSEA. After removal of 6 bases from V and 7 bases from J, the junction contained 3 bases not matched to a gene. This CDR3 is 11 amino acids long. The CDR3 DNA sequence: TGCAGCGTACAGGGGGCCCGTGGCTACACCTTC. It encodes CSVQGARGYTF.

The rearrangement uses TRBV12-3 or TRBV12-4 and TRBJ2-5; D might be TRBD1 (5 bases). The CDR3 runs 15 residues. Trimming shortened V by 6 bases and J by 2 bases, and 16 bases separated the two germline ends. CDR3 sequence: CASSPDGQRQETQYF. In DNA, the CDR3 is TGTGCCAGCAGCCCGGACGGACAACGGCAAGAGACCCAGTACTTC.

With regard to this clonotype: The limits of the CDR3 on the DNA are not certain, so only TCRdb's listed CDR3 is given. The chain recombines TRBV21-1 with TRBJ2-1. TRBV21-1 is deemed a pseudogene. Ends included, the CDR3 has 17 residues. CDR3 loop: CASSKVGSGASYNEQFF.